This TCR beta chain was obtained from a study of OX40 agonist ivuxolimab in advanced cancers. Germline loops: CDR1 MNHEY, CDR2 SMNVEV (reference sequence). The CDR3 runs 19 residues. V shed 4 bases and J shed 7 bases, with 29 bases lying between them. Assay used: immunoSEQ multiplex PCR; TCRdb lists only in-frame clones, some missing. The table has 65,000 to 95,000 clones, roughly 88% seen once. V is TRBV27 and J is TRBJ1-5, with a tentative D call TRBD1 (5 bases). The sample here was CD4+ or CD8+ T cells sorted from blood, taken in a trial of the OX40 agonist ivuxolimab. The sequence derives from an adult with an advanced solid tumor such as melanoma, head and neck, liver or kidney cancer. The CDR3 region has the DNA TGTGCCAGCAGTTCGGGCCCGGGGAGAGGGGCCCACGTGGGACAGCCCCAGCATTTT. It translates to CASSSGPGRGAHVGQPQHF.